This T cell receptor (beta chain) was recovered during a study of Graves' ophthalmopathy and Graves' hyperthyroidism. Trimming pared 10 bases from V and 0 bases from J, leaving 19 bases between. Germline V lookup: CDR1 LNHDA, CDR2 SQIVND (reference sequence). This CDR3 is built from 16 residues. Patients were excluded if they had other autoimmune diseases or uncontrolled infections, and likewise if pregnancy or lactation applied. Symptoms, serum thyroxine and TRAb, thyroid ultrasound, and orbital computed tomography formed the diagnostic basis. RNA transcripts yielded amplified TCR beta CDR3 regions. Second-round multiplex PCR came after first-round RT-PCR with HTBI primers. MiXCR, run by TCRdb on the multiplex PCR reads, gives a single entry per CDR3 protein. In the table there are approximately 160,000 distinct CDR3 sequences, approximately 40% of which are singletons. General study results and limits: Appearing in blood as well were most expanded thyroid clonotypes above 0.001 frequency. Prediction of ophthalmopathy progression reached over 65% sensitivity and roughly 72% specificity.

About this clonotype: Its antigen is unknown.

The chain employs TRBV19 and TRBJ1-5; a possible D gene is TRBD1 (6 bases). What was sequenced was peripheral blood. The TCR sequence derives from a man in his thirties or forties with Graves' ophthalmopathy. CDR3 DNA: TGTGCCACCCTCGGAGACAGGCCATATAGCAATCAGCCCCAGCATTTT. Its translation: CATLGDRPYSNQPQHF.